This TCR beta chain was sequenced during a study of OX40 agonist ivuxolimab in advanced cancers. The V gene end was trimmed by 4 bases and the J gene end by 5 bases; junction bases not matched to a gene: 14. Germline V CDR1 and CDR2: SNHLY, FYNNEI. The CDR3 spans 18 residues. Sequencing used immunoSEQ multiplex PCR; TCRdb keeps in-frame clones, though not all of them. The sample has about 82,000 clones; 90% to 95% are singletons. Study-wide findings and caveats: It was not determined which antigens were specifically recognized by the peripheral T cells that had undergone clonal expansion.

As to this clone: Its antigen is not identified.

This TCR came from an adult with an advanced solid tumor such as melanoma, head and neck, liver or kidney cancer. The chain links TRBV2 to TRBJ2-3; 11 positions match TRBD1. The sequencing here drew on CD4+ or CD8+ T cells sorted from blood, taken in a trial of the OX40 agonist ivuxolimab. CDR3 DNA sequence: TGTGCCAGCAGTGTCCTACTTAGGACAGGGGGCGCAGGAGATACGCAGTATTTT. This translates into CASSVLLRTGGAGDTQYF.